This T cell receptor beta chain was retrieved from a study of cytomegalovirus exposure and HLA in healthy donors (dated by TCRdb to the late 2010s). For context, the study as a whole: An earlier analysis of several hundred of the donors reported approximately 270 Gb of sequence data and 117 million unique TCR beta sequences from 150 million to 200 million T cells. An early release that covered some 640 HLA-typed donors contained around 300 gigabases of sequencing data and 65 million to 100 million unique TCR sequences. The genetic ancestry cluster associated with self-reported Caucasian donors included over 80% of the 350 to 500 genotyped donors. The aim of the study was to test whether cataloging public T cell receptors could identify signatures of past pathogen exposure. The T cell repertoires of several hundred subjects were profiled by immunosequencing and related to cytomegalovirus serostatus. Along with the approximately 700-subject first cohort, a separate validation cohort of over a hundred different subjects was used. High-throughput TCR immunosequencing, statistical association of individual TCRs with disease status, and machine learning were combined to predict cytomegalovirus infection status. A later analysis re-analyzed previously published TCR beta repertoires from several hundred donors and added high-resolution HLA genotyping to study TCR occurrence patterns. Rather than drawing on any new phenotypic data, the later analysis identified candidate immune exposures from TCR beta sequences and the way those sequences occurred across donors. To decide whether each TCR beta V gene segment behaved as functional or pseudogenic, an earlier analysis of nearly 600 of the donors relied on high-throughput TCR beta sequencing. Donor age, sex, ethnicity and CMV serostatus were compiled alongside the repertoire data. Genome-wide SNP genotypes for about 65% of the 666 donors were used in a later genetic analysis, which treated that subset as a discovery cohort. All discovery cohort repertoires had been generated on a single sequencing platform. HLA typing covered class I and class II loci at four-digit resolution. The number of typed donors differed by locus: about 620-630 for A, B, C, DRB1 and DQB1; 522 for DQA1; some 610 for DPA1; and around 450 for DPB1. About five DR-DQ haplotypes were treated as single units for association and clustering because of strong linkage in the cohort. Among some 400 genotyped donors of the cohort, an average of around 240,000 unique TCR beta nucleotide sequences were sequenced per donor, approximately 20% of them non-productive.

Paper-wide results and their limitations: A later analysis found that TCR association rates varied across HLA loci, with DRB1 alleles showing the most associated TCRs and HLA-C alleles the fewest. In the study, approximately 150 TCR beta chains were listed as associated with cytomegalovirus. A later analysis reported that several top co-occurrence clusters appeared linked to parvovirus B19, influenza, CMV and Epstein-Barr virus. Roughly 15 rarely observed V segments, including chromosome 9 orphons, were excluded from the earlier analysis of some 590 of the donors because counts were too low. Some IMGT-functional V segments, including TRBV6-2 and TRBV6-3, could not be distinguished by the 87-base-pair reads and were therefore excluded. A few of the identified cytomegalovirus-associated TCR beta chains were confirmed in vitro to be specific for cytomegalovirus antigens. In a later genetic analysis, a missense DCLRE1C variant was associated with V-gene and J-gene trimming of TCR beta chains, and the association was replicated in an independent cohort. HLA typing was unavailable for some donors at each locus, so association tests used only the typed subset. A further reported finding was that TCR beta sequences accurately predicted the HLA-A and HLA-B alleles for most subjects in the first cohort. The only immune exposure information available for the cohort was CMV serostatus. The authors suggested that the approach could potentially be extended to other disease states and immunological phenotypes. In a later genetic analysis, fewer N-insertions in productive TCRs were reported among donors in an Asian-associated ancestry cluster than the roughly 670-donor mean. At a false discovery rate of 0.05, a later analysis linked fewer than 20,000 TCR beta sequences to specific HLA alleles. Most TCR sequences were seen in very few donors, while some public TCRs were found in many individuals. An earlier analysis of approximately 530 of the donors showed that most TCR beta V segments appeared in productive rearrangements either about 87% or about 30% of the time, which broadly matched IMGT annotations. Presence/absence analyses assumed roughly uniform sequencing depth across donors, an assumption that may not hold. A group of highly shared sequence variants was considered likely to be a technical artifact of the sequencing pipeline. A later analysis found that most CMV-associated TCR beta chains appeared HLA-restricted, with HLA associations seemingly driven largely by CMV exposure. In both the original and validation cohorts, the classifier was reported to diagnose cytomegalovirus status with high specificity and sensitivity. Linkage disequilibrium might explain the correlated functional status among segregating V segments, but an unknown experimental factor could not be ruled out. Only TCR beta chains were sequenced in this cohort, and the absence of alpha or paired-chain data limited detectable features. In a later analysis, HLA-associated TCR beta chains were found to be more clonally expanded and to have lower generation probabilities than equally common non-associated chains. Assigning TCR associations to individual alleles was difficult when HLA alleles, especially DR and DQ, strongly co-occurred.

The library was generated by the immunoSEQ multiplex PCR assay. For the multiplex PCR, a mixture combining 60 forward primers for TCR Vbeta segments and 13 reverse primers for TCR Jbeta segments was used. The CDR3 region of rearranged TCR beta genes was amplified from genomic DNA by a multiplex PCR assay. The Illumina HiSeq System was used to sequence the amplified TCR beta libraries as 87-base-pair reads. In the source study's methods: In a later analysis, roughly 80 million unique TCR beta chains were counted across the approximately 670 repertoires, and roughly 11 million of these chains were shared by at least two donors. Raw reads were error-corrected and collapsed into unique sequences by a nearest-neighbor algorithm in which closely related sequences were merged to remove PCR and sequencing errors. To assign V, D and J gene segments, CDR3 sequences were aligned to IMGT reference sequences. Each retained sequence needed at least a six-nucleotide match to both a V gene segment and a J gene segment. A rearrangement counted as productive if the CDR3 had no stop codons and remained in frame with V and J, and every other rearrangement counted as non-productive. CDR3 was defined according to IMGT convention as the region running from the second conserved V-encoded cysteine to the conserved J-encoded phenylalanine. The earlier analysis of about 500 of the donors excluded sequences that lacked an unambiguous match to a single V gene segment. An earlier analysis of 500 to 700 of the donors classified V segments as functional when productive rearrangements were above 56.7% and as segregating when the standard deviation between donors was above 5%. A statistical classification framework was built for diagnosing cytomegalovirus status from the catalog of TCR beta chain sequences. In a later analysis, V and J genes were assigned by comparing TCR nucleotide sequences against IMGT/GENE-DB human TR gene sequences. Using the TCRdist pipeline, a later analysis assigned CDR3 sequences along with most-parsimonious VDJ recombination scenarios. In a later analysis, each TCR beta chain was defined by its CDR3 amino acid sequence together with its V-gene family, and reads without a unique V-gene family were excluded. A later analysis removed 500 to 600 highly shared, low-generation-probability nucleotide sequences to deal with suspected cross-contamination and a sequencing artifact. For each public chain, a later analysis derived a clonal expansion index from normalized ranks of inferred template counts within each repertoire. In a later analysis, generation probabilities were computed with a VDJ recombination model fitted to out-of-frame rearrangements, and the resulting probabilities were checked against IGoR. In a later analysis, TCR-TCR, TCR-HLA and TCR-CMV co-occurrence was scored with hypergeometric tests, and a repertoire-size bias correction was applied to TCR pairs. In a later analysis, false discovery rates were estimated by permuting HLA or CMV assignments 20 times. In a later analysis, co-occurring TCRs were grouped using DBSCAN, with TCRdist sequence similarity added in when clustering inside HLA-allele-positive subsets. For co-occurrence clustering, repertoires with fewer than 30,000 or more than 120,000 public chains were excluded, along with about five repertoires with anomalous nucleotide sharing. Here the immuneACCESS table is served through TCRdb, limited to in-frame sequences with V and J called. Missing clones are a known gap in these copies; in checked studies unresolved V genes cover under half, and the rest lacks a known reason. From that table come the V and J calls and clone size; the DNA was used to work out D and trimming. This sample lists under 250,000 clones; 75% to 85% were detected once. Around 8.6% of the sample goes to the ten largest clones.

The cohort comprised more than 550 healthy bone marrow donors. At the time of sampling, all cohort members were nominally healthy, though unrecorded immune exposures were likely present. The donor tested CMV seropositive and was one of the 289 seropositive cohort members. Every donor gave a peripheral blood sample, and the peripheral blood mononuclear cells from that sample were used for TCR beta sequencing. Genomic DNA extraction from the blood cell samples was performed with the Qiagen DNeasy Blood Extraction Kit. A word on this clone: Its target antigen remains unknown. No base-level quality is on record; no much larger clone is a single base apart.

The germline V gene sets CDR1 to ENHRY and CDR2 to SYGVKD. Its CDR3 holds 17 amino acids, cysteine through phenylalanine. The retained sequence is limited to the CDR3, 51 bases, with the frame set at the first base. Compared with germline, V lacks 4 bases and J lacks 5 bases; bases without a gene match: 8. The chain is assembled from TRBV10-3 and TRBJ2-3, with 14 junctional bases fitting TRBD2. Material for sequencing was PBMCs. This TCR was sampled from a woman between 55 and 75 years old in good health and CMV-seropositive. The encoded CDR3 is CAISGKTSGRAGDTQYF. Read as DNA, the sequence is TGTGCCATCAGTGGGAAGACTAGCGGGAGGGCCGGAGATACGCAGTATTTT.